A selection of T cell receptor beta chains follows, all from one sample in a study of PD-L1 blockade in urothelial cancer. Profiled with immunoSEQ multiplex PCR; TCRdb holds only in-frame clones, not every one. The data contain more than 80,000 clones, 82% of them seen just once; the ten biggest clones take up 9.5%. The specimen was PBMCs, collected around atezolizumab (anti-PD-L1) treatment. The receptors were sampled from a man between 65 and 85 years old with urothelial cancer. Both conserved end residues are part of each CDR3. D genes are given only for firm matches. Clone sizes are given selectively: once, few, many, or a class where the clone is expanded.

TRBJ1-1 | . | TRBV9 | . | CASSVAGNTEAFF | TGTGCCAGCAGCGTAGCAGGGAACACTGAAGCTTTCTTT
TRBJ1-1 | . | TRBV27 | TRBD1 | CASSLAGTGGNTEAFF | TGTGCCAGCAGTCTAGCCGGGACAGGGGGTAACACTGAAGCTTTCTTT
TRBJ2-1 | . | TRBV6-1 | . | CASRGDWAGYNEQFF | TGTGCCAGCAGGGGGGACTGGGCGGGGTACAATGAGCAGTTCTTC
TRBJ2-1 | . | TRBV5-1 | TRBD2 | CASSLVAGGSYNEQFF | TGCGCCAGCAGCTTGGTGGCGGGAGGGTCCTACAATGAGCAGTTCTTC
TRBJ2-2 | once | TRBV11-2 | . | CASSLGFSPSGELFF | TGTGCCAGCAGCTTAGGGTTTTCCCCCAGCGGGGAGCTGTTTTTT
TRBJ2-7 | . | TRBV5-1 | . | CASSLESQPGGEQYF | TGCGCCAGCAGCTTGGAATCACAGCCTGGAGGAGAGCAGTACTTC
TRBJ2-2 | . | TRBV4-3 | . | CASSQVGNSRSGELFF | TGCGCCAGCAGCCAAGTTGGTAATTCTAGGTCCGGGGAGCTGTTTTTT
TRBJ2-3 | . | TRBV4-1 | TRBD1 | CASSRIGQGDTDTQYF | TGCGCCAGCAGCCGGATCGGACAGGGAGACACAGATACGCAGTATTTT
TRBJ1-2 | . | TRBV6-1 | . | CASSGLSNYGYTF | TGTGCTAGCAGTGGACTTTCTAACTATGGCTACACCTTC
TRBJ2-7 | . | TRBV2 | . | CASRGSAQPYEQYF | TGTGCCAGCAGGGGGAGCGCGCAACCCTACGAGCAGTACTTC
TRBJ2-5 | . | TRBV5-4 | TRBD2 | CASSSSGGVGETQYF | TGTGCCAGCAGCTCCTCGGGGGGGGTAGGAGAGACCCAGTACTTC
TRBJ2-6 | once | TRBV21-1 | . | CASSTPLGSTGANVLTF | TGTGCCAGCAGCACCCCCTTAGGGAGTACCGGGGCCAACGTCCTGACTTTC
TRBJ2-3 | . | TRBV5-1 | TRBD1 | CASATPAGQGVRGTDTQYF | TGCGCCAGCGCTACCCCGGCGGGACAGGGGGTCCGAGGCACAGATACGCAGTATTTT
TRBJ1-2 | once | TRBV5-4 | TRBD1 | CASTRDRAYGYTF | TGTGCCAGCACCCGGGACAGGGCCTATGGCTACACCTTC
TRBJ1-6 | once | TRBV5-4 | TRBD1 | CASRRGTGVNSPLHF | TGTGCCAGCAGACGGGGGACAGGGGTCAATTCACCCCTCCACTTT
TRBJ2-1 | . | TRBV10-3 | TRBD1 | CAISESDRGNEQFF | TGTGCCATCAGTGAGTCCGACAGGGGTAATGAGCAGTTCTTC
TRBJ1-1 | . | TRBV6-6 | . | CASRQIGTEAFF | TGTGCCAGCAGGCAGATCGGGACTGAAGCTTTCTTT
TRBJ2-6 | once | TRBV7-9 | . | CASSPPVVSGANVLTF | TGTGCCAGCAGCCCGCCGGTGGTTTCTGGGGCCAACGTCCTGACTTTC
TRBJ1-2 | . | TRBV5-1 | TRBD1 | CASSELTGGGLGYTF | TGCGCCAGCAGCGAATTGACAGGGGGAGGGTTGGGCTACACCTTC
TRBJ2-7 | . | TRBV9 | . | CASSVAPREQYF | TGTGCCAGCAGCGTAGCTCCGCGCGAGCAGTACTTC
TRBJ2-1 | . | TRBV14 | . | CASSNRGSYQFF | TGTGCCAGCAGCAACCGGGGATCCTACCAGTTCTTC
TRBJ2-4 | . | TRBV9 | . | CASSLDWGNIQYF | TGTGCCAGCAGCCTCGACTGGGGCAACATTCAGTACTTC
TRBJ2-4 | . | TRBV2 | . | CASDLMGRAQYF | TGTGCCAGTGACTTAATGGGTAGAGCTCAGTACTTC
TRBJ2-5 | . | TRBV19 | TRBD2 | CASSPGRAQETQYF | TGTGCCAGTAGCCCCGGGAGGGCACAAGAGACCCAGTACTTC
TRBJ2-2 | . | TRBV4-3 | . | CASSQDEGAGELFF | TGCGCCAGCAGCCAAGATGAGGGGGCCGGGGAGCTGTTTTTT
TRBJ2-3 | . | TRBV9 | TRBD2 | CASSGSLAGETDTQYF | TGTGCCAGCAGCGGATCCTTAGCGGGAGAAACAGATACGCAGTATTTT
TRBJ2-3 | . | TRBV5-4 | TRBD2 | CASSLAGGGTDTQYF | TGTGCCAGCAGTCTAGCGGGAGGGGGCACAGATACGCAGTATTTT
TRBJ1-2 | . | TRBV5-1 | . | CASSLAVEGDGYTF | TGCGCCAGCAGCTTGGCCGTAGAGGGGGATGGCTACACCTTC
TRBJ1-2 | . | TRBV4-3 | . | CASSQTQGSPDGYTF | TGCGCCAGCAGCCAGACACAGGGTTCGCCCGATGGCTACACCTTC
TRBJ2-7 | . | TRBV19 | TRBD1 | CASSLTGGNYEQYF | TGTGCCAGTAGTTTGACAGGGGGCAACTACGAGCAGTACTTC
TRBJ2-3 | . | TRBV6-4 | TRBD2 | CASGSGGIGDTQYF | TGTGCCAGCGGGAGCGGGGGTATCGGAGATACGCAGTATTTT
TRBJ2-1 | . | TRBV10-3 | TRBD2 | CAIRTSGGTTTSYNEQFF | TGTGCCATCAGGACTAGCGGGGGGACCACTACGTCCTACAATGAGCAGTTCTTC
TRBJ2-5 | . | TRBV5-1 | TRBD2 | CASSFKRGGGETQYF | TGCGCCAGCAGCTTTAAGCGGGGGGGCGGAGAGACCCAGTACTTC
TRBJ1-2 | . | TRBV28 | . | CASSLQGAYGYTF | TGTGCCAGCAGTTTACAGGGTGCGTATGGCTACACCTTC
TRBJ2-7 | . | TRBV5-1 | TRBD1 | CASSFLGQGAHEQYF | TGCGCCAGCAGCTTCCTAGGACAGGGGGCCCACGAGCAGTACTTC
TRBJ1-1 | . | TRBV2 | . | CASSYSGSTEAFF | TGTGCCAGCAGTTATTCAGGGTCTACTGAAGCTTTCTTT
TRBJ2-3 | . | TRBV9 | . | CASSVSSWGATDTQYF | TGTGCCAGCAGCGTTTCCTCGTGGGGCGCAACAGATACGCAGTATTTT
TRBJ2-7 | . | TRBV6-1 | TRBD2 | CASSEDLASGSHEQYF | TGTGCCAGCAGTGAAGATCTCGCTAGCGGGTCCCACGAGCAGTACTTC
TRBJ1-2 | . | TRBV2 | . | CASSEKTTPGYGYTF | TGTGCCAGCAGTGAAAAAACAACCCCGGGGTATGGCTACACCTTC
TRBJ2-3 | few | TRBV5-1 | TRBD2 | CASSLAPAGGTDTQYF | TGCGCCAGCAGCTTGGCCCCAGCGGGGGGCACAGATACGCAGTATTTT
TRBJ1-1 | . | TRBV4-1 | TRBD1 | CASSHADRERTEAFF | TGCGCCAGCAGCCATGCCGACAGGGAGCGCACTGAAGCTTTCTTT
TRBJ1-1 | . | TRBV30 | TRBD1 | CALGGLTEAFF | TGTGCCTTAGGGGGCCTCACTGAAGCTTTCTTT
TRBJ2-1 | . | TRBV19 | TRBD2 | CASSSAKTSGPYNEQFF | TGTGCCAGTAGTTCTGCTAAGACTAGCGGGCCATACAATGAGCAGTTCTTC
TRBJ2-2 | few | TRBV9 | TRBD2 | CASSSPLAGSNTGELFF | TGTGCCAGCAGCAGTCCCCTAGCGGGGTCGAACACCGGGGAGCTGTTTTTT
TRBJ2-7 | few | TRBV7-2 | TRBD2 | CASSLGGLAGDEQYF | TGTGCCAGCAGCTTAGGGGGACTAGCGGGGGACGAGCAGTACTTC
TRBJ1-5 | few | TRBV7-9 | . | CASSSQDQPQHF | TGTGCCAGCAGCTCACAGGATCAGCCCCAGCATTTT
TRBJ1-2 | . | TRBV19 | TRBD1 | CASRRATGGNYGYTF | TGTGCCAGTAGACGGGCGACAGGGGGTAACTATGGCTACACCTTC
TRBJ1-3 | . | TRBV11-2 | . | CAISVQGGYTIYF | TGTGCCATATCAGTCCAGGGAGGGTACACCATATATTTT